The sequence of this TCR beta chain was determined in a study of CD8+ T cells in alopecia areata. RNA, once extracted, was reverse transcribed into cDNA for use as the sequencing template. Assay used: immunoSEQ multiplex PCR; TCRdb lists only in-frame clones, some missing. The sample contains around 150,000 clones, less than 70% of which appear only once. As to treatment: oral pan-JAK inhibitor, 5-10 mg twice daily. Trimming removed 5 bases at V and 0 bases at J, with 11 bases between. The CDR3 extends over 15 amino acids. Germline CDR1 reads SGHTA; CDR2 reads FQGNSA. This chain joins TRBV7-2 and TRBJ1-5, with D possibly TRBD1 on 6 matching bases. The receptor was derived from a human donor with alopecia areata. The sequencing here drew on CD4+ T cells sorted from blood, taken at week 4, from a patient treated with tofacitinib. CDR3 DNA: TGTGCCAGCAGCCTGACAGGAAATAGCAATCAGCCCCAGCATTTT. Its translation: CASSLTGNSNQPQHF.